Shown below are 24 T cell receptor beta chains from a single sample sequenced in a study of regulatory T cells in long-lasting Graves disease. The time point is: newly diagnosed GD, antithyroid drugs for less than 3 months. Extracted PBMC RNA gave rise to the TCR library. To make TCR beta libraries, researchers used iRepertoire HTBI primers and Arm-PCR of CDR3 regions. One entry per CDR3 protein, called by TCRdb with MiXCR from the multiplex PCR reads. Of hundreds of thousands of distinct CDR3 sequences listed, about a sixth are singletons. The sample was also linked to a second study, of T cells in Graves' hyperthyroidism and ophthalmopathy.

The specimen comprised peripheral blood mononuclear cells (PBMCs), sampled at new diagnosis, from a patient treated with antithyroid drugs. These receptors were collected from a man in his forties with Graves disease.

In its sample, this clonotype was seen many times. V gene TRBV28 combines with J gene TRBJ2-1, with 8 nucleotides matching TRBD2. Losses at the gene ends were 4 bases for V and 7 bases for J; bases not matched to a gene: 12. The germline V gene has CDR1 MDHEN and CDR2 SYDVKM. The CDR3 sequence is 16 residues long. CDR3 loop: CASSSQGGAGENEQFF. CDR3 coding DNA: TGTGCCAGCAGTTCCCAAGGAGGAGCGGGGGAGAATGAGCAGTTCTTC.

The table lists this clonotype with many counts. The CDR3 bases are TGTGCCAGCAGTTTATTGAATACGCAGTATTTT. This sequence encodes CASSLLNTQYF. The gene calls are TRBV28 and TRBJ2-3; no clear D. The germline CDR1 and CDR2 sequences are MDHEN and SYDVKM. This CDR3 comprises 11 residues. V was clipped by 1 base and J by 7 bases, with 3 bases between them.

This clonotype was picked up many times. The V gene is TRBV28, the J gene TRBJ2-7, with 7 bases that match TRBD2. Germline V gives CDR1 MDHEN, CDR2 SYDVKM. Losses at the gene ends were 7 bases for V and 0 bases for J; bases not matched to a gene: 12. This CDR3 comprises 16 residues. This CDR3 is CASNHGRGTISYEQYF. The CDR3 nucleotides are TGTGCCAGCAATCACGGCCGGGGGACTATCTCCTACGAGCAGTACTTC.

This clonotype was counted ten times or more. The chain links TRBV3-1 to TRBJ1-1; possible D gene TRBD1, 5 bases. V gave up 1 base and J gave up 2 bases, with 8 bases separating them. The CDR3 loop spans 14 amino acids. Germline loops: CDR1 LGHDT, CDR2 YNNKEL (reference sequence). The CDR3 reads CASSQGGSNTEAFF. CDR3 nucleotides: TGTGCCAGCAGCCAAGGGGGGTCCAACACTGAAGCTTTCTTT.

This clonotype was recorded many times. The chain combines TRBV7-9 with TRBJ2-3, with D uncertain. CDR3 length: 14 residues. Trimming pared 5 bases from V and 1 base from J, leaving 10 bases between. Looked up from germline, CDR1 is SEHNR and CDR2 is FQNEAQ (reference sequence). CDR3: CASSIKVGTDTQYF. CDR3 nucleotides: TGTGCCAGCAGCATCAAGGTCGGCACAGATACGCAGTATTTT.

This clonotype was recorded at least ten times. The chain recombines TRBV30 with TRBJ2-1; 7 bases map to TRBD2. The CDR3 is 14 amino acids. The J segment lost 8 bases and the V segment lost 0 bases, leaving 7 bases of the junction unmatched. Germline lookup yields CDR1 GTSNPN and CDR2 SVGIG (reference sequence). The CDR3 sequence is CAWSVLWGGDEQFF. The CDR3 region has the DNA TGTGCCTGGAGTGTACTGTGGGGGGGGGATGAGCAGTTCTTC.

At least ten counts were recorded for this clonotype. This chain joins TRBV28 and TRBJ1-5; TRBD1 aligns across 7 bases. CDR1 and CDR2 from the germline V gene are MDHEN and SYDVKM. This CDR3 comprises 17 residues. J gave up 7 bases and V 5 bases, and 17 bases lay outside the gene matches. CDR3 residues: CASSANLIRGLGQPQHF. The CDR3 region has the DNA TGTGCCAGCAGTGCAAACCTAATCAGGGGGTTGGGCCAGCCCCAGCATTTT.

The CDR3, as DNA: TGTGCCAGCAGCCGAGCGGGGGTGACTAGCGTTTCCTACAATGAGCAGTTCTTC. This encodes CASSRAGVTSVSYNEQFF. This chain joins TRBV14 and TRBJ2-1, with 8 nucleotides matching TRBD2. The CDR3 totals 18 residues. With 4 bases clipped from V and 1 base from J, the junction kept 12 bases outside the gene matches. The V gene's germline CDR1 is SGHDN and CDR2 FVKESK. Full variable domain (rest looked up from reference TRBV14 and TRBJ2-1): EAGVTQFPSHSVIEKGQTVTLRCDPISGHDNLYWYRRVMGKEIKFLLHFVKESKQDESGMPNNRFLAERTGGTYSTLKVQPAELEDSGVYFCASSRAGVTSVSYNEQFFGPGTRLTVL.

This chain links TRBV3-1 with TRBJ2-7; possible D gene TRBD1, 6 bases. CDR1 LGHDT and CDR2 YNNKEL come from the germline V gene (reference sequence). This CDR3 region has 16 residues. Trimming cost V 4 bases and J 6 bases, with 22 bases left between them. The CDR3 sequence: CASSPRLTLQGFEQYF. In DNA form, the CDR3 reads TGTGCCAGCAGCCCCCGGCTAACACTACAGGGCTTCGAGCAGTACTTC.

The table lists this clonotype with a few counts. V gene TRBV27 combines with J gene TRBJ1-2; D is ambiguous. Germline V gene lookup returns CDR1 MNHEY and CDR2 SMNVEV (reference sequence). The CDR3 loop spans 15 amino acids. V shed 6 bases and J shed 6 bases, with 20 bases lying between them. CDR3 sequence (DNA): TGTGCCAGCAGGGGAGCGGGCTTCCGGGCGGATGGCTACACCTTC. Its translation is CASRGAGFRADGYTF.

This clonotype was seen repeatedly, ten times or more. The V gene is TRBV2, the J gene TRBJ1-6; D not resolved. The V gene lost 3 bases and the J gene lost 5 bases, with 5 bases spanning the gap. This CDR3 region has 13 residues. In germline, CDR1 is SNHLY, CDR2 FYNNEI. CDR3 coding DNA: TGTGCCAGCAGTGAGGTGGATAATTCACCCCTCCACTTT. It codes for CASSEVDNSPLHF.

This clonotype was seen at least ten times. The rearrangement uses TRBV28 and TRBJ2-1, with D possibly being TRBD1 or TRBD2 (6 bases each). Between the trimmed V and J ends, which lost 6 bases and 3 bases, there was a span of 15 bases. The CDR3 consists of 15 residues. From germline, CDR1 is MDHEN and CDR2 SYDVKM. This CDR3 is CASSLVGGDYNEQFF. The CDR3 DNA sequence: TGTGCCAGCAGCTTGGTGGGGGGCGACTACAATGAGCAGTTCTTC.

This clonotype was observed at least ten times. The chain employs TRBV5-1 and TRBJ2-5; D possibly corresponds to TRBD1 (6 bases). CDR3 size: 15 residues. The germline V and J ends were trimmed by 0 bases and 4 bases, with 13 bases remaining between them. Germline V lookup: CDR1 SGHRS, CDR2 YFSETQ. The CDR3 here is CASSLERGIVETQYF. The CDR3 coding sequence is TGCGCCAGCAGCTTGGAAAGGGGGATCGTAGAGACCCAGTACTTC. Together with reference TRBV5-1 and TRBJ2-5, the CDR3 gives the full variable domain: KAGVTQTPRYLIKTRGQQVTLSCSPISGHRSVSWYQQTPGQGLQFLFEYFSETQRNKGNFPGRFSGRQFSNSRSEMNVSTLELGDSALYLCASSLERGIVETQYFGPGTRLLVL.

This clonotype has a single count. This chain joins TRBV12-3 or TRBV12-4 and TRBJ1-6; unclear D gene. This CDR3 has 14 amino acids. V dropped 6 bases and J dropped 7 bases, with 13 bases sitting between them. The CDR3 DNA sequence: TGTGCCAGCAGCCCACCCCGACGGAATTCACCCCTCCACTTT. This gives the protein CASSPPRRNSPLHF.

At least ten counts were recorded for this clonotype. The gene calls are TRBV2 and TRBJ1-6; D is possibly TRBD1 (6 bases). Between the trimmed V and J ends, which lost 5 bases and 9 bases, there was a span of 14 bases. Germline CDR1 reads SNHLY; CDR2 reads FYNNEI. The length of the CDR3 is 14 residues. The CDR3 DNA is TGTGCCAGCAGTCCCGTTGGGGGCTCTTCACCCCTCCACTTT. Its protein product is CASSPVGGSSPLHF.

The CDR3 is CASSLSTDTGELFF. The CDR3 DNA reads as TGCGCCAGCAGCTTAAGCACAGACACCGGGGAGCTGTTTTTT. The chain joins TRBV5-1 to TRBJ2-2, with D unresolved. V gave up 2 bases and J gave up 3 bases, with 8 bases separating them. The CDR3 sequence is 14 residues long. The germline V gene has CDR1 SGHRS and CDR2 YFSETQ.

V gene TRBV7-6 combines with J gene TRBJ2-1; the match to TRBD2 covers 9 bases. The V gene's germline CDR1 is SGHVS and CDR2 FNYEAQ. V shed 5 bases and J 4 bases; nucleotides not matched to a gene: 12. This CDR3 has 17 residues. The chain's CDR3 is CASSNQLAGASYNEQFF. The CDR3 coding sequence is TGTGCCAGCAGCAACCAATTAGCGGGGGCTTCTTACAATGAGCAGTTCTTC.

The DNA of the CDR3 is TGTGCCATCAGTGACCCGGAACAGGGTGCCTACGAGCAGTACTTC. Its protein product is CAISDPEQGAYEQYF. This chain connects TRBV10-3 to TRBJ2-7, with D possibly matching TRBD1 (6 bases). CDR3 size: 15 residues. Germline CDR1 is ENHRY and CDR2 is SYGVKD. The V gene lost 3 bases and the J gene lost 2 bases, with 14 bases spanning the gap.

The gene calls are TRBV4-1 and TRBJ2-4; perhaps D is TRBD1 or TRBD2 (5 bases each). This CDR3 region has 20 residues. Germline values: CDR1 MGHRA, CDR2 YSYEKL. Trimming left V 3 bases short and J 3 bases short, with 27 bases between. CDR3 sequence: CASSQSPARSGWQGKNIQYF. CDR3 DNA: TGCGCCAGCAGCCAGTCCCCCGCCCGTTCGGGGTGGCAGGGCAAAAACATTCAGTACTTC.

This clonotype was seen only a few times. This rearrangement joins TRBV7-9 to TRBJ1-4, with D maybe TRBD1 (5 bases). CDR1 and CDR2 (germline): SEHNR, FQNEAQ (reference sequence). V shed 11 bases and J shed 4 bases, with 14 bases lying between them. This CDR3 has 13 residues. This chain's CDR3 is CAGKRGDNEKLFF. The CDR3 DNA reads as TGTGCCGGCAAGAGGGGAGATAATGAAAAACTGTTTTTT.

The chain is built from TRBV9 and TRBJ1-4; possible D gene TRBD1, 5 bases. CDR1 SGDLS and CDR2 YYNGEE come from the germline V gene. Trimming took off 3 bases at V and 11 bases at J, with 17 bases between the two ends. CDR3 size: 14 residues. CDR3 residues: CASSDSARRGKLFF. The DNA of the CDR3 is TGTGCCAGCAGCGACTCTGCCAGGCGGGGGAAACTGTTTTTT.

In its sample, this clonotype was seen many times. The chain is built from TRBV5-4 and TRBJ2-7; a weak D match, TRBD1 (6 bases). In germline, CDR1 is SGHNT, CDR2 YYREEE (reference sequence). The CDR3 covers 13 residues. Trimming shortened V by 4 bases and J by 2 bases, and 10 bases separated the two germline ends. In nucleotides, the CDR3 is TGTGCCAGCAGCAAGGACAGCACCTACGAGCAGTACTTC. Translated: CASSKDSTYEQYF.

Regarding this clonotype: Compared with germline, one end of the junction differs, possibly owing to a read error. The V call is TRBV30, the J call TRBJ2-1, with D unclear. Germline V gene lookup returns CDR1 GTSNPN and CDR2 SVGIG (reference sequence). The length of the CDR3 is 12 residues. CDR3 region: CASLLTYNEQSF. DNA of the CDR3: TGTGCCTCCCTATTGACTTACAATGAGCAGTCCTTC.

The chain carries TRBV5-6 and TRBJ2-3; 10 nucleotides align to TRBD1. Germline CDR1 is SGHDT and CDR2 is YYEEEE. The V gene end was trimmed by 5 bases and the J gene end by 6 bases; junction bases not matched to a gene: 3. This CDR3 has 13 amino acids. In DNA form, the CDR3 reads TGTGCCAGCAGGCGGACAGGGGGGGATACGCAGTATTTT. This gives the protein CASRRTGGDTQYF.